The 23 T cell receptor beta chains below come from one sample, sequenced in a study of cytomegalovirus exposure and HLA in healthy donors. The PCR ran on 60 Vbeta and 13 Jbeta primers. Sequenced by immunoSEQ multiplex PCR; TCRdb stores in-frame clones only, minus some. Of 80,000 to 90,000 clones in the sample, 75% were seen once. What was sequenced was PBMCs. These receptors were taken from a man between 35 and 55 years old in good health and CMV-seronegative.

This clone has only one observation. The gene calls are TRBV27 and TRBJ2-1; 11 nucleotides match TRBD2. The CDR3 has 14 amino acids. With V trimmed by 6 bases and J by 6 bases, 4 bases remained unmatched. Germline V gene lookup returns CDR1 MNHEY and CDR2 SMNVEV (reference sequence). The CDR3 bases are TGTGCCAGCAGAACTAGCGGGAGTACCAATGAGCAGTTCTTC. Translation: CASRTSGSTNEQFF.

This chain joins TRBV18 and TRBJ1-4, with TRBD1 identical over 8 bases. Germline V CDR1 and CDR2: KGHSH, LQKENI. The CDR3 spans 16 residues. The V segment lost 6 bases and the J segment 5 bases; nucleotides outside the gene matches: 11. This CDR3 is CASSRNPTGENEKLFF. The CDR3 DNA reads TGTGCCAGCTCGCGTAACCCGACAGGGGAAAATGAAAAACTGTTTTTT. Full variable domain (outside the CDR3, taken from reference TRBV18 and TRBJ1-4): NAGVMQNPRHLVRRRGQEARLRCSPMKGHSHVYWYRQLPEEGLKFMVYLQKENIIDESGMPKERFSAEFPKEGPSILRIQQVVRGDSAAYFCASSRNPTGENEKLFFGSGTQLSVL.

This chain uses TRBV6-1 with TRBJ1-2, with 7 bases identical to TRBD1. This CDR3 has 12 amino acids. The V and J ends lost 10 bases and 6 bases, in that order; junction bases with no gene match: 8. The V gene's germline CDR1 is MNHNS and CDR2 SASEGT. In DNA form, the CDR3 reads TGTGCCACCAACCGGGACAGAGATGGCTACACCTTC. Its protein is CATNRDRDGYTF.

V usage is TRBV6-6 and J usage is TRBJ1-5; 7 bases fit TRBD1. J gave up 4 bases and V 7 bases, and 7 bases lay outside the gene matches. Per the germline V gene, CDR1 is MNHNY and CDR2 is SVGAGI (reference sequence). This CDR3 region has 14 residues. CDR3 loop: CASNFGTENQPQHF. The CDR3 DNA reads TGTGCCAGCAATTTCGGGACAGAGAATCAGCCCCAGCATTTT.

This rearrangement joins TRBV7-8 to TRBJ1-2; D is unresolved. V gave up 5 bases and J gave up 7 bases, with 14 bases separating them. CDR3 size: 13 residues. CDR1 is SGHVS, CDR2 FQNEAQ, per germline. CDR3 protein: CASSQEVEFGYTF. CDR3 in DNA: TGTGCCAGCAGCCAGGAGGTTGAGTTTGGCTACACCTTC.

This chain joins TRBV11-2 and TRBJ2-2; 7 bases match TRBD1. CDR3 size: 14 residues. Germline CDR1 SGHAT, CDR2 FQNNGV. V gave up 8 bases and J gave up 0 bases; unmatched junction bases: 3. CDR3 bases: TGTGCCAGCCACAGGGGCGCGAACACCGGGGAGCTGTTTTTT. Encoded protein: CASHRGANTGELFF.

This chain joins TRBV7-9 and TRBJ1-2; 7 nucleotides agree with TRBD1. Trimming at V came to 5 bases and at J to 4 bases, leaving 10 bases not matched to a gene. The CDR3 is made up of 15 amino acids. Germline V CDR1 and CDR2: SEHNR, FQNEAQ (reference sequence). The CDR3 reads CASSQGTELVYGYTF. CDR3 DNA: TGTGCCAGCAGCCAAGGGACAGAGCTTGTCTATGGCTACACCTTC.

V usage is TRBV29-1 and J usage is TRBJ2-2; the D is unclear. V was shortened by 5 bases and J by 7 bases, with 11 bases between the two germline ends. The germline CDR1 and CDR2 sequences are SQVTM and ANQGSEA. The CDR3 has 12 residues. The CDR3 loop is CSVSHVIGELFF. CDR3 DNA sequence: TGCAGCGTTAGCCATGTCATCGGGGAGCTGTTTTTT.

Ten or more counts support this clone. The chain recombines TRBV6-6 with TRBJ2-5; no clear D. Trimming left V 6 bases short and J 2 bases short, with 4 bases between. Germline CDR1 MNHNY, CDR2 SVGAGI (reference sequence). The CDR3 sequence is 11 residues long. CDR3 region: CASRTQETQYF. The CDR3 DNA reads as TGTGCCAGCAGGACACAAGAGACCCAGTACTTC.

This clone was counted a few times. The gene calls are TRBV7-9 and TRBJ2-7; weak D call: TRBD1 (6 bases). This CDR3 is 12 amino acids long. V was trimmed by 6 bases and J by 5 bases, leaving 11 bases between them. CDR1 and CDR2 (germline): SEHNR, FQNEAQ (reference sequence). CDR3 coding DNA: TGTGCCAGCAGATCAAACAGGGACGAGCAGTACTTC. Translated, it gives CASRSNRDEQYF.

This clone was counted between two and nine times. This chain connects TRBV30 to TRBJ1-4, with D maybe TRBD1 (6 bases). The CDR3 covers 15 residues. Per the germline V gene, CDR1 is GTSNPN and CDR2 is SVGIG (reference sequence). Trimming pared 6 bases from V and 2 bases from J, leaving 16 bases between. The CDR3 sequence: CACNYGQGTNEKLFF. The CDR3 bases are TGTGCCTGCAACTACGGTCAGGGGACTAATGAAAAACTGTTTTTT.

The CDR3, as DNA: TGCAGCGTCCGACAGGGTGGCTACACCTTC. This codes for CSVRQGGYTF. The J gene is TRBJ1-2, the V gene TRBV29-1, with 7 nucleotides matching TRBD1. The CDR3 loop spans 10 amino acids. The germline gives CDR1 SQVTM, CDR2 ANQGSEA. Trimming removed 6 bases from V and 7 bases from J; junction bases left unmatched: 2.

The rearrangement joins TRBV5-4 to TRBJ2-1; D is undetermined. Between the trimmed V and J ends, which lost 0 bases and 7 bases, there was a span of 11 bases. Germline V gene data show CDR1 as SGHNT and CDR2 as YYREEE (reference sequence). CDR3 length: 14 residues. Written as DNA, the CDR3 is TGTGCCAGCAGCTTGGGTACGAGTTGGAATGAGCAGTTCTTC. This codes for CASSLGTSWNEQFF.

The table lists this clone with a few counts. The rearrangement links TRBV2 to TRBJ2-1; TRBD1 matches 10 bases. CDR1 and CDR2 from the germline V gene are SNHLY and FYNNEI. V lost 4 bases and J lost 3; bases outside the gene matches: 3. The CDR3 is made up of 15 amino acids. The CDR3 is CASSGRDRGYNEQFF. The CDR3 DNA reads TGTGCCAGCAGTGGCCGGGACAGGGGCTACAATGAGCAGTTCTTC.

The V and J genes are TRBV6-5 and TRBJ2-2, with 7 bases fitting TRBD2. Germline-derived CDR1 and CDR2 are MNHEY and SVGAGI. The CDR3 loop spans 13 amino acids. Trimming at V came to 6 bases and at J to 5 bases, leaving 3 bases not matched to a gene. The CDR3 region has the DNA TGTGCCAGCAGGGTAGCGGGTACCGGGGAGCTGTTTTTT. Amino acid sequence: CASRVAGTGELFF.

This clone was recorded a few times. The CDR3 sequence is CASSLLAGEAGELFF. The CDR3 region has the DNA TGTGCCAGCAGCTTACTAGCGGGAGAGGCCGGGGAGCTGTTTTTT. This sequence joins TRBV5-4 and TRBJ2-2, with TRBD2 matching over 11 bases. The CDR3 covers 15 residues. CDR1 and CDR2 from the germline V gene are SGHNT and YYREEE (reference sequence). The junction had 3 bases not matched to a gene; V was cut back by 2 bases and J by 6 bases.

This chain connects TRBV9 to TRBJ2-2; D gene uncertain. Germline V gene sequence: CDR1 SGDLS, CDR2 YYNGEE. Trimming left V 4 bases short and J 3 bases short, with 10 bases between. This CDR3 spans 14 amino acids. The CDR3 spells CASSPTYYTGELFF. CDR3 DNA: TGTGCCAGCAGCCCTACGTATTACACCGGGGAGCTGTTTTTT. Supplemented by reference TRBV9 and TRBJ2-2, the full variable domain reads DSGVTQTPKHLITATGQRVTLRCSPRSGDLSVYWYQQSLDQGLQFLIQYYNGEERAKGNILERFSAQQFPDLHSELNLSSLELGDSALYFCASSPTYYTGELFFGEGSRLTVL.

V and J are TRBV10-3 and TRBJ2-1; 11 nucleotides match TRBD1. The CDR3 spans 16 residues. Germline lookup yields CDR1 ENHRY and CDR2 SYGVKD. V dropped 4 bases and J dropped 7; count of bases not matched to a gene: 9. The CDR3 DNA sequence: TGTGCCATCAGTGCCGATGCCGGGACAGGGGGTAATGAGCAGTTCTTC. Protein product: CAISADAGTGGNEQFF.

Comment on this clone: The same CDR3 arises from other DNA sequences in this sample as well. This chain links TRBV29-1 with TRBJ1-2; D might be TRBD1 (6 bases). Germline CDR1 SQVTM, CDR2 ANQGSEA. V was clipped by 3 bases and J by 5 bases, with 7 bases between them. The CDR3 is 11 residues long. The CDR3 region is CSVERGYGYTF. For the CDR3, the DNA is TGCAGCGTTGAGAGGGGGTATGGCTACACCTTC.

The CDR3 protein is CASSRRLAGSSDTQYF. DNA of the CDR3: TGTGCCAGTAGTAGACGACTAGCGGGAAGTTCAGATACGCAGTATTTT. The chain employs TRBV19 and TRBJ2-3; TRBD2 matches 11 bases. CDR1 and CDR2 (germline): LNHDA, SQIVND (reference sequence). This CDR3 is 16 amino acids long. The junction had 7 bases not matched to a gene; V was cut back by 4 bases and J by 4 bases.

The chain has TRBV28 and TRBJ1-1; D not certain. Deletions cut 10 bases from V and 0 bases from J, with 9 bases between. Germline V lookup: CDR1 MDHEN, CDR2 SYDVKM. The CDR3 is made up of 12 amino acids. The CDR3 is CATFAVNTEAFF. The CDR3 bases are TGTGCCACATTCGCAGTGAACACTGAAGCTTTCTTT.

The V gene is TRBV21-1, the J gene TRBJ1-1; the table's D call, TRBD1, has no DNA check behind it. TRBV21-1 is a documented pseudogene. The CDR3 extends over 13 amino acids. Written as DNA, the CDR3 is TGTGCCAGCAGCACTCCAGGGGGCACTGAAGCTTTCTTT. This sequence encodes CASSTPGGTEAFF.

J is TRBJ1-2 and V is TRBV2; 7 bases align to TRBD1. The CDR3 consists of 15 residues. Trimming took 0 bases from V and 7 from J; bases not matched to a gene: 8. The germline V gene encodes CDR1 SNHLY and CDR2 FYNNEI. The DNA for the CDR3 is TGTGCCAGCAGTGAAGCGCCAGGACAGGCTAGTGGCTACACCTTC. This gives the protein CASSEAPGQASGYTF.